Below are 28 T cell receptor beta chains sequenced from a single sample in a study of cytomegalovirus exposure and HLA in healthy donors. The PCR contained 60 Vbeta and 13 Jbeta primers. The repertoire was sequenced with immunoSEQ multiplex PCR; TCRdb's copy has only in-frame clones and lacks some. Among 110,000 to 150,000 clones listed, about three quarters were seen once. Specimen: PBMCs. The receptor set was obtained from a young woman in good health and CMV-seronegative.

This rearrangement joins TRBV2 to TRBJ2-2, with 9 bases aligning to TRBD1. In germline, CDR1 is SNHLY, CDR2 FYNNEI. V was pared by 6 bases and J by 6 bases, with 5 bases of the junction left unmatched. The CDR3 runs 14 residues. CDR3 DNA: TGTGCCAGCAGAGGGGACAGGGACGCCGGGGAGCTGTTTTTT. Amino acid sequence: CASRGDRDAGELFF.

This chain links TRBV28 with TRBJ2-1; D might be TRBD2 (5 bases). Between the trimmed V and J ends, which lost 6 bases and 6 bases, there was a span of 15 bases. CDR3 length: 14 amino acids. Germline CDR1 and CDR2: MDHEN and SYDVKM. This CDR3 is CASSRAGSINEQFF. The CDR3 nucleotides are TGTGCCAGCAGCCGGGCGGGCTCGATCAATGAGCAGTTCTTC.

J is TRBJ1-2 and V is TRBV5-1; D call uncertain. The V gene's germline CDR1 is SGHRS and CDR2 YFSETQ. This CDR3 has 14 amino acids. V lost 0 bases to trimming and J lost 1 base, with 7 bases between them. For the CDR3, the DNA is TGCGCCAGCAGCTTGGACAGTTATAACTATGGCTACACCTTC. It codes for CASSLDSYNYGYTF.

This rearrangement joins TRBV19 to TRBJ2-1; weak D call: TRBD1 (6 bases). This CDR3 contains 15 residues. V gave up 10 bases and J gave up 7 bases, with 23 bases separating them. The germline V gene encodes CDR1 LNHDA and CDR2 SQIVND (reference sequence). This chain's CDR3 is CAIRTGTLRQNEQFF. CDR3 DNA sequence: TGTGCCATCCGGACCGGGACATTAAGACAGAATGAGCAGTTCTTC.

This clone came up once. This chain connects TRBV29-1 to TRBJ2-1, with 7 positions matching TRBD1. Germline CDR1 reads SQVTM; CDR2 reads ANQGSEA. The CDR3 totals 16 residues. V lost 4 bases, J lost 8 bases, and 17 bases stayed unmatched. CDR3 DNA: TGCAGCGTTGCGACAGGGTTAACGGGAAAATATCATGAGCAGTTCTTC. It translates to CSVATGLTGKYHEQFF.

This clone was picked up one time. CDR3 sequence: CASSSDFSTDTQYF. The CDR3 coding sequence is TGTGCCAGCAGCTCGGACTTTAGCACAGATACGCAGTATTTT. The chain combines TRBV7-2 with TRBJ2-3; weak D call: TRBD2 (5 bases). Trimming took 4 bases from V and 0 from J, leaving 8 bases between them. The CDR3 sequence is 14 residues long. Looked up from germline, CDR1 is SGHTA and CDR2 is FQGNSA. Based on the CDR3 plus reference TRBV7-2 and TRBJ2-3, the full variable domain is GAGVSQSPSNKVTEKGKDVELRCDPISGHTALYWYRQSLGQGLEFLIYFQGNSAPDKSGLPSDRFSAERTGGSVSTLTIQRTQQEDSAVYLCASSSDFSTDTQYFGPGTRLTVL.

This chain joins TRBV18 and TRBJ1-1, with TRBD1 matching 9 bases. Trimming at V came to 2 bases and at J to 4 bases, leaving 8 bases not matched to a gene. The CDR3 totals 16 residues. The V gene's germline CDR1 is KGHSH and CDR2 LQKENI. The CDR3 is CASSPSGTGLSTEAFF. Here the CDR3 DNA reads TGTGCCAGCTCACCATCTGGGACAGGGTTAAGCACTGAAGCTTTCTTT.

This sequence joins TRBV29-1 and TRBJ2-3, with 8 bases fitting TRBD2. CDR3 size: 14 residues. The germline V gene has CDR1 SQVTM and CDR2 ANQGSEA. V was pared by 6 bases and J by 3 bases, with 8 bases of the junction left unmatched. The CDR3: CSVLGRLATDTQYF. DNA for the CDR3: TGCAGCGTCCTCGGGCGACTAGCGACAGATACGCAGTATTTT.

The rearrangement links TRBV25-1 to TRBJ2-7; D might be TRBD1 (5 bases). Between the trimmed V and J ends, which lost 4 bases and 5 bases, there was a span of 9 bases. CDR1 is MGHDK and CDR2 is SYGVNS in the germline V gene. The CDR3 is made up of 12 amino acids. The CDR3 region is CASSAMDNEQYF. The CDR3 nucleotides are TGTGCCAGCAGTGCTATGGACAACGAGCAGTACTTC.

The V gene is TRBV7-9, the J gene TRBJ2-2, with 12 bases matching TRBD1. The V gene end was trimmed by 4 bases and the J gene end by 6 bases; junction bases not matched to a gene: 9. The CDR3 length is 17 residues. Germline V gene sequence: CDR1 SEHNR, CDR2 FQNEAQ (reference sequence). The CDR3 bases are TGTGCCAGCAGCTCATTCCGGGACAGGGGGCGTCCCGGGGAGCTGTTTTTT. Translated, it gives CASSSFRDRGRPGELFF.

The CDR3 is CASSVQRETAGELFF. DNA for the CDR3: TGTGCCAGCAGCGTCCAGCGGGAGACCGCCGGGGAGCTGTTTTTT. This chain connects TRBV9 to TRBJ2-2, with 8 bases identical to TRBD2. Germline CDR1 SGDLS, CDR2 YYNGEE. The CDR3 is 15 residues long. Germline trimming cut 2 bases from V and 6 bases from J; bases unmatched to any gene: 6.

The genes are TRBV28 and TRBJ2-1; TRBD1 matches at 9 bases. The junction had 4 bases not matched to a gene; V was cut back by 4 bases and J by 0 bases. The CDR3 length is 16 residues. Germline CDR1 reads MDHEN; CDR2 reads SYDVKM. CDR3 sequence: CASSSGTGSSYNEQFF. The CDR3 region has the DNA TGTGCCAGCAGTTCAGGGACAGGGAGCTCCTACAATGAGCAGTTCTTC.

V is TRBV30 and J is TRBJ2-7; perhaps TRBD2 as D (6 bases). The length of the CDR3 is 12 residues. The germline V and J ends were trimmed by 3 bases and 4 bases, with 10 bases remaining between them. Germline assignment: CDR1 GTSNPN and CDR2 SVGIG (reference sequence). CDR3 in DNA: TGTGCCTGGAGAAGTAGCGGATACGAGCAGTACTTC. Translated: CAWRSSGYEQYF.

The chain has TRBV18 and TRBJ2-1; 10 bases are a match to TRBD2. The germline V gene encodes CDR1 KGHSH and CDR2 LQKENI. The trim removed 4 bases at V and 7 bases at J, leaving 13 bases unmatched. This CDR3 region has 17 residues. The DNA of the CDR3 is TGTGCCAGCTCACTAAACCCTAGCGGGAGTGACGTTAATGAGCAGTTCTTC. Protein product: CASSLNPSGSDVNEQFF.

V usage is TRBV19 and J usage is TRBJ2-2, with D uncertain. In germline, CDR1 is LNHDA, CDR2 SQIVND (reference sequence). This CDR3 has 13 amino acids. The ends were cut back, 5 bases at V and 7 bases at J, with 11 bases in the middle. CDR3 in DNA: TGTGCCAGTAGTCTACTTTTCGGCGGGGAGCTGTTTTTT. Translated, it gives CASSLLFGGELFF.

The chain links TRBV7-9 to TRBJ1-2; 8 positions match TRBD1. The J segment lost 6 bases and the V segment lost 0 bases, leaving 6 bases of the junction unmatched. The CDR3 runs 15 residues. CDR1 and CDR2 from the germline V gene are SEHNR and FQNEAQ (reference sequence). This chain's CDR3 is CASSLAAGGNDGYTF. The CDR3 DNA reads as TGTGCCAGCAGCTTAGCGGCAGGGGGCAACGATGGCTACACCTTC.

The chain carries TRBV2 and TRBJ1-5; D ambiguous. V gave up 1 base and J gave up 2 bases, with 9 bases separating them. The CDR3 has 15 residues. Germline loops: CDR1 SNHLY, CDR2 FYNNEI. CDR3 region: CASSEGGLGNQPQHF. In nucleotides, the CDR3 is TGTGCCAGCAGTGAAGGTGGACTGGGCAATCAGCCCCAGCATTTT.

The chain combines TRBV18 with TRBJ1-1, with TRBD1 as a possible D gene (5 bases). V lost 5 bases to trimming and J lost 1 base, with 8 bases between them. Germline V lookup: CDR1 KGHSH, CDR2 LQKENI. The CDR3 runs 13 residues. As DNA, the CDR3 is TGTGCCAGCTCAACGACAGAGAACACTGAAGCTTTCTTT. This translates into CASSTTENTEAFF.

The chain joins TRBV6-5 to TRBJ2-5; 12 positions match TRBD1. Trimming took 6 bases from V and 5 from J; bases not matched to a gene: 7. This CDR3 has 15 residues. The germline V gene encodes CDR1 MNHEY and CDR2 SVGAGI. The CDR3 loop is CASRDGDRGLETQYF. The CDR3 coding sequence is TGTGCCAGCAGGGACGGGGACAGGGGGCTTGAGACCCAGTACTTC.

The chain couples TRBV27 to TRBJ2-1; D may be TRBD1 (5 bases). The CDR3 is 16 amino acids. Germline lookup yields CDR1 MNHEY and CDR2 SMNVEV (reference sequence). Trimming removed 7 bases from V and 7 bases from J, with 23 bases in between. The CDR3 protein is CASTLSTGAFPNEQFF. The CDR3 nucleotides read TGTGCCAGCACTCTCTCTACAGGCGCCTTCCCTAATGAGCAGTTCTTC.

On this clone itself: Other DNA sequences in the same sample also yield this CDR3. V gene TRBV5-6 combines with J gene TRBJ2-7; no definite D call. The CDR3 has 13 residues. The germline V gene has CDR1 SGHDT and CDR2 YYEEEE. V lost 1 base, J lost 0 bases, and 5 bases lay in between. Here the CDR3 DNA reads TGTGCCAGCAGCTTGACAGACTCCTACGAGCAGTACTTC. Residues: CASSLTDSYEQYF.

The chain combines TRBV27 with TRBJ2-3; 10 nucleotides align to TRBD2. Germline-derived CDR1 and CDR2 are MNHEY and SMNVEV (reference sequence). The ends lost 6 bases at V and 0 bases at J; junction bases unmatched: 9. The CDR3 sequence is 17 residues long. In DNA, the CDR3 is TGTGCCAGCAGCGAAACTAGCGGGACTTCTAGCACAGATACGCAGTATTTT. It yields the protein CASSETSGTSSTDTQYF.

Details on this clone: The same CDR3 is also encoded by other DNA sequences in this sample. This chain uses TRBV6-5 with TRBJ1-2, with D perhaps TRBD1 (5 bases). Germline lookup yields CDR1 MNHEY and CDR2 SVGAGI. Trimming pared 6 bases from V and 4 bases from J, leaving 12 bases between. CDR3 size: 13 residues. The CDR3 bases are TGTGCCAGCAGCCAAAGGGGTTTCTATGGCTACACCTTC. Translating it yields CASSQRGFYGYTF.

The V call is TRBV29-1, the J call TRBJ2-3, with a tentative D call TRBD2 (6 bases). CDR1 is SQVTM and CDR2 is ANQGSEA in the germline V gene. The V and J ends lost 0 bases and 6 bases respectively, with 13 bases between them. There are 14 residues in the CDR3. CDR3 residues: CSVEEGGKGDTQYF. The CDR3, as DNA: TGCAGCGTTGAAGAGGGCGGGAAAGGGGATACGCAGTATTTT.

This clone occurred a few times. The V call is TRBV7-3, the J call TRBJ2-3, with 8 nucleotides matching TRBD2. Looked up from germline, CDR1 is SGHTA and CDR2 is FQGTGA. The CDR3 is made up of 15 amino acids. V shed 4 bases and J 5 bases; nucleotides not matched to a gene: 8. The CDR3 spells CASSSGAGAGDTQYF. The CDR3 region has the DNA TGTGCCAGCAGCTCCGGAGCGGGAGCTGGAGATACGCAGTATTTT.

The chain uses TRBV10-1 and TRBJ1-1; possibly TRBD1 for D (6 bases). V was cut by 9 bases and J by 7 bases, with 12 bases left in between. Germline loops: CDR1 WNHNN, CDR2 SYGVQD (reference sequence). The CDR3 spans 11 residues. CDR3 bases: TGCGCCAGACAGGGATGCGGTGAAGCTTTCTTT. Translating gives CARQGCGEAFF.

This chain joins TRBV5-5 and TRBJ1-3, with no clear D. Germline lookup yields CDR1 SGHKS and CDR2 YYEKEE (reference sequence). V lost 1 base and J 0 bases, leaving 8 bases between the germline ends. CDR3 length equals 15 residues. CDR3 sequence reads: CASSLTDYSGNTIYF. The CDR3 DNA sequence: TGTGCCAGCAGCTTGACAGATTACTCTGGAAACACCATATATTTT. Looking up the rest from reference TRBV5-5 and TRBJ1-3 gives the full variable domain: DAGVTQSPTHLIKTRGQQVTLRCSPISGHKSVSWYQQVLGQGPQFIFQYYEKEERGRGNFPDRFSARQFPNYSSELNVNALLLGDSALYLCASSLTDYSGNTIYFGEGSWLTVV.

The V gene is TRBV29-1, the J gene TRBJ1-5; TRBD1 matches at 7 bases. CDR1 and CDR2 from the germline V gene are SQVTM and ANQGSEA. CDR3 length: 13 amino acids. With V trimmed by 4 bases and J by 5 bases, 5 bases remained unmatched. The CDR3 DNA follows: TGCAGCGTTGGACACAGGGGTGATCAGCCCCAGCATTTT. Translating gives CSVGHRGDQPQHF.